This T cell receptor (beta chain) was sequenced for a study of OX40 agonist ivuxolimab in advanced cancers. General notes on the study: Ivuxolimab, which targeted the costimulatory receptor OX40 (CD134), was an agonistic, fully human IgG2 monoclonal antibody. Of the approximately 50 dose-escalation patients, hepatocellular carcinoma was present in 19, melanoma in around 15, renal cell carcinoma in 9 and head and neck cancer in 9. Intravenous ivuxolimab was administered to patients every 2 weeks at six dose levels: 0.01, 0.1, 0.3, 1.5, 3 and 10 mg/kg. Prior anti-PD-1, anti-PD-L1 or anti-CTLA-4 therapy was permitted, and approximately 39% of dose-escalation patients had received checkpoint inhibitors. The paper reports the monotherapy dose-escalation portion (N = 52 patients) of the phase I ivuxolimab trial. In the dose-escalation cohort, more than 75% of patients were male, and the mean age was approximately 60 years, with a range of roughly 23 to 85. Peripheral TCRbeta sequencing aimed to test whether ivuxolimab altered TCR sequence diversity and caused clonal T-cell expansion. Partial responses were achieved by three dose-escalation patients, of whom one had hepatocellular carcinoma and two had cutaneous melanoma. Study-wide conclusions, independent of this receptor: Low levels of normalized T-cell clonal expansion were also seen in some patients who did not respond. In the 0.1-3.0 mg/kg groups, partial responders were among the patients with the lowest normalized peripheral clonal expansion, particularly in CD8+ T cells. The antigen specificity of the peripheral T cells that underwent clonal expansion was not determined. Clonal expansion of both CD4+ and CD8+ blood T cells was observed from baseline to week 6 at doses 0.1 to 3.0 mg/kg. After ivuxolimab, CD8+ T cells had more expanded clones than CD4+ T cells on average.

From cysteine to phenylalanine, the CDR3 is 15 amino acids long. Only CDR3 DNA remains: 45 bases, in frame from the first base. Reading the germline V gene gives CDR1 LGHNA and CDR2 YNFKEQ. V has 1 base trimmed and J has 5 bases trimmed; junction bases matching no gene number 5. Patients with autoimmune disease history or receiving systemic immunosuppression were excluded from the trial. Peripheral blood for TCR sequencing was drawn from every dose cohort at baseline, at cycle 4 day 1 and at cycle 7 day 1. The samples were taken from a phase I, first-in-human, multicenter, open-label dose-escalation trial of ivuxolimab. Adults with locally advanced or metastatic melanoma, renal cell, hepatocellular, or head and neck squamous cell carcinoma were enrolled in the trial. Before TCR sequencing, CD4+ T cells and CD8+ T cells were sorted from peripheral blood as separate populations. This clone showed up just a few times. The antigen it binds to is not known. The record has no base qualities; no much larger clone is one base away.

Genomic DNA was extracted from sorted cells for sequencing of the TCRbeta CDR3 region. TCRbeta CDR3 regions were sequenced using the immunoSEQ Assay. This immuneACCESS table, as held by TCRdb, lists in-frame sequences with V and J called but not all clones. Of the missing ones, under half trace to an unresolved V gene in checked studies; the others have no known cause. In all, the sample holds roughly 73,000 clones, and roughly 84% of those were seen once. The ten largest clones add up to less than 2.5% of the sample. The sequenced sample was CD4+ or CD8+ T cells sorted from blood, obtained in a trial of the OX40 agonist ivuxolimab. This sequence was found in an adult with an advanced solid tumor such as melanoma, head and neck, liver or kidney cancer. The chain employs TRBV4-2 and TRBJ1-5; the junction holds 7 bases that match TRBD1. The CDR3 corresponds to CASSQVQGGDQPQHF. At the DNA level, the sequence is TGTGCCAGCAGCCAAGTCCAAGGGGGCGATCAGCCCCAGCATTTT.